These 2 T cell receptor beta chains were all obtained from the same sample, sequenced in a study of glioma-infiltrating T cells. The iRepertoire nested amplicon-rescue multiplex PCR amplified TCR alpha and beta CDR3s from RNA. Using its own MiXCR run on the multiplex PCR reads, TCRdb lists one record per CDR3 protein. The sample has 150,000 or so distinct CDR3 sequences; roughly two fifths are singletons. The sample was glioma tissue, nonneoplastic brain tissue, or PBMCs (not recorded which). The receptors shown here come from a human donor with low-grade glioma or glioblastoma, undergoing nonglioma brain surgery, or in good health (not recorded which).

The DNA for the CDR3 is TGTGCCAGCAGCTTAGGTCCGGTGAACACTGAAGCTTTCTTT. Amino acids: CASSLGPVNTEAFF. The chain uses TRBV7-2 and TRBJ1-1; no clear D gene. CDR3 size: 14 residues. V lost 1 base and J 0 bases, leaving 6 bases between the germline ends. Germline V gives CDR1 SGHTA, CDR2 FQGNSA.

There are a few counts of this clonotype. The gene calls are TRBV2 and TRBJ1-1; D is unclear. CDR3 length: 12 amino acids. Germline V CDR1 and CDR2: SNHLY, FYNNEI. V shed 2 bases and J shed 4 bases, with 5 bases lying between them. The CDR3 sequence: CASSERRTEAFF. CDR3 coding DNA: TGTGCCAGCAGTGAACGCCGCACTGAAGCTTTCTTT.